This TCR beta chain is drawn from a study of CD8 T cells in ankylosing spondylitis. Study outcomes and limitations: Disease-linked clones bore a CD8+ phenotype and were relatively rare in peripheral blood. The study looked at matched synovial fluid samples from ankylosing spondylitis patients. Disease-linked clones were reported to be significantly enriched there. What seemed typical of ankylosing spondylitis blood was a TCR beta motif built from several highly homologous variants.

TCRdb called the 5' RACE reads again in MiXCR, with one record for every CDR3 protein. The sample carries about 140,000 distinct CDR3 sequences, 7.5% to 9.5% recorded once. CDR1 and CDR2 (germline): LGHNA, YSLEER. The CDR3 is 17 amino acids. The J segment lost 2 bases and the V segment lost 3 bases, leaving 10 bases of the junction unmatched. This clonotype was recorded a few times. Its target is unknown. The source of this sequence is a male donor with ankylosing spondylitis. Sequenced material: synovial fluid, either unsorted or a sorted T cell fraction (not recorded which). This sequence joins TRBV4-3 and TRBJ2-3; TRBD2 aligns across 8 bases. This CDR3 is CASSHVGAGGITDTQYF. The CDR3 region has the DNA TGCGCCAGCAGCCACGTTGGCGCGGGGGGAATCACAGATACGCAGTATTTT.